The following is a TCR beta chain sequence with its context. Its antigen is unidentified. Germline CDR1 reads LNHDA; CDR2 reads SQIVND (reference sequence). CDR3 size: 13 residues. The data stem from a study of T cells expressing NK-cell markers. On the study more broadly: HCMV seropositivity marked most of the eight sequenced donors; one was seronegative.

Findings of the study overall: In several donors, dominant clonotypes made up roughly 28.3-65% of CD3+CD56-NKG2C+ cells.

What made the TCR beta cDNA was 5'RACE template switching with UMIs. Reprocessing the 5' RACE reads, TCRdb reports a single entry for every CDR3 protein and omits DNA. The repertoire table contains hundreds of thousands of distinct CDR3 sequences. The specimen was blood T cells: a sorted CD56 or NKG2C T cell subset, CD4+ or CD8+ T cells, or bulk PBMC T cells (not recorded which). The receptor was isolated from a woman aged 18 to 69 in good health. The V call is TRBV19, the J call TRBJ2-1; TCRdb names TRBD1, which stays unverified in the absence of DNA. Here the CDR3 reads CASAGVFHNEQFF. The complete variable domain, with remaining parts taken from reference TRBV19 and TRBJ2-1, reads DGGITQSPKYLFRKEGQNVTLSCEQNLNHDAMYWYRQDPGQGLRLIYYSQIVNDFQKGDIAEGYSVSREKKESFPLTVTSAQKNPTAFYLCASAGVFHNEQFFGPGTRLTVL.